This is a list of T cell receptor beta chains from one sample in a study of cytomegalovirus exposure and HLA in healthy donors. Using immunoSEQ multiplex PCR, the repertoire was profiled, and TCRdb retains in-frame clones only, with some absent. The sample shows roughly 150,000 clones, less than 10% of them seen only once. Material: PBMCs. Receptors originate from a middle-aged man in good health and CMV-seronegative. Each CDR3 is given without its conserved first and last residue.

j_gene,v_gene,CDR3aa
TRBJ2-3,TRBV6-1,ASSDLDSPSTDTQY
TRBJ2-3,TRBV5-4,ASTLAGGQQDTQY
TRBJ1-1,TRBV6-5,ASSQTQNTEAF
TRBJ2-7,TRBV7-9,ASSAGTSGSHSYEQY
TRBJ1-5,TRBV30,AWSGDRGYLSNQPQH
TRBJ2-7,TRBV2,ASSTASSYEQY
TRBJ1-3,TRBV5-1,ASSTGDPSGNTIY
TRBJ2-3,TRBV6-5,ASSYGELGSTDTQY
TRBJ1-1,TRBV15,ATSRALPTVRTEAF
TRBJ2-3,TRBV29-1,SVEPGQGATDTQY
TRBJ1-2,TRBV28,ASSLSLITQGGGYT
TRBJ2-2,TRBV5-1,ASRGTSGYTGELF
TRBJ1-1,TRBV9,ASSPLQGRPEAF
TRBJ1-4,TRBV9,ASSGTASNEKLF
TRBJ1-1,TRBV30,AWRRGNTEAF
TRBJ2-7,TRBV20-1,SGRGPYEQY
TRBJ2-7,TRBV30,AWSVGTGHSQQY
TRBJ2-1,TRBV6-1,ASRYPGNEQF
TRBJ2-1,TRBV5-1,ASSFTRGDNEQF
TRBJ1-5,TRBV2,ASSEEGANQPQH
TRBJ2-1,TRBV29-1,SSSGGSYNEQF
TRBJ2-7,TRBV18,ASSSGTRSRYEQY
TRBJ1-4,TRBV5-1,ASREGENEKLF
TRBJ2-3,TRBV7-9,ASSTRGRGTDTQY
TRBJ2-1,TRBV10-3,AISSLAESSYNEQF
TRBJ1-4,TRBV30,AWSAEQGANEKLF
TRBJ1-5,TRBV19,ASSPNQGGNQPQH
TRBJ1-4,TRBV4-1,ASSHVGSMRVEKLF
TRBJ2-1,TRBV18,ASSPGGQMWDEQF
TRBJ1-1,TRBV11-1,ASSQGQGMNTEAF
TRBJ1-2,TRBV15,ATSTGTGYYGYT
TRBJ1-1,TRBV5-6,ASSRGTNTEAF
TRBJ2-1,TRBV19,ASSIRLAGGYNEQF
TRBJ2-7,TRBV6-6,ASSYEAGPYEQY
TRBJ1-2,TRBV6-6,ASSSRGTVSNYGYT
TRBJ2-7,TRBV9,ASSVAPGTQKLSYEQY
TRBJ1-1,TRBV7-9,ASSLTRARGTEAF
TRBJ2-1,TRBV5-1,ASAKGGGVNEQF
TRBJ1-2,TRBV5-7,ASSLGARDNYGYT
TRBJ2-7,TRBV5-1,ASSAAVTYEQY
TRBJ1-2,TRBV30,AWTPDSIPNYGYT
TRBJ2-2,TRBV10-1,ASSESWGGQANTGELF
TRBJ1-1,TRBV30,AWSDTSFGTEAF
TRBJ2-7,TRBV6-1,ASSQTGGLYEQY
TRBJ2-3,TRBV28,ASSSPAVDTQY
TRBJ2-2,TRBV5-6,ASSLAGVGELF
TRBJ2-2,TRBV5-1,ASSLAATRTGELF
TRBJ2-5,TRBV19,ASSASGAGGTETQY
TRBJ2-7,TRBV5-1,ASSLSPDRTSYEQY
TRBJ2-7,TRBV7-9,ASSPPGSEQY
TRBJ1-1,TRBV11-2,ASSPFRSRNTEAF
TRBJ1-4,TRBV2,ASGQGGNEKLF